This paragraph reports one T cell receptor (beta chain). Its antigen is as yet unknown. The data were taken from a study of cytotoxic CD8 clonotypes in ibrutinib-treated CLL. General study findings and limits: Before falling back toward baseline at progression, clonality had risen at the time of ibrutinib response.

The CDR3 is 13 amino acids. V lost 0 bases and J lost 6, with 10 bases in between. Germline V CDR1 and CDR2: SGHRS, YFSETQ. PBMCs were cryopreserved, and 1.5 to 2.5 micrograms of genomic DNA from them went into TCR beta libraries. Assay: immunoSEQ multiplex PCR; the TCRdb copy retains only in-frame clones and omits some. The sample lists around 70,000 clones; around 78% were seen once. This material consisted of PBMCs, taken after 24 months of ibrutinib treatment. This TCR was sampled from a human donor with chronic lymphocytic leukemia. This chain uses TRBV5-1 with TRBJ2-7; D not certain. CDR3 DNA: TGCGCCAGCAGCTTGGTCCCCCTTGGCGAGCAGTACTTC. Translation gives CASSLVPLGEQYF.